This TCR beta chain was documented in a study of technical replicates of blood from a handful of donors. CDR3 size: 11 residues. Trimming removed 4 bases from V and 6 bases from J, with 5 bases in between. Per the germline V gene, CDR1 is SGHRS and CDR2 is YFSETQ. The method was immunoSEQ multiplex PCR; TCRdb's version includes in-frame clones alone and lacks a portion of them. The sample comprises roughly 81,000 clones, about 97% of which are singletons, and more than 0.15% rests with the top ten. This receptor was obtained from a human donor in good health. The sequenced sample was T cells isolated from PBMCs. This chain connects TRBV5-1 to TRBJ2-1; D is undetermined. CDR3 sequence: CASSLFNEQFF. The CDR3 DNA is TGCGCCAGCAGCCTATTCAATGAGCAGTTCTTC.